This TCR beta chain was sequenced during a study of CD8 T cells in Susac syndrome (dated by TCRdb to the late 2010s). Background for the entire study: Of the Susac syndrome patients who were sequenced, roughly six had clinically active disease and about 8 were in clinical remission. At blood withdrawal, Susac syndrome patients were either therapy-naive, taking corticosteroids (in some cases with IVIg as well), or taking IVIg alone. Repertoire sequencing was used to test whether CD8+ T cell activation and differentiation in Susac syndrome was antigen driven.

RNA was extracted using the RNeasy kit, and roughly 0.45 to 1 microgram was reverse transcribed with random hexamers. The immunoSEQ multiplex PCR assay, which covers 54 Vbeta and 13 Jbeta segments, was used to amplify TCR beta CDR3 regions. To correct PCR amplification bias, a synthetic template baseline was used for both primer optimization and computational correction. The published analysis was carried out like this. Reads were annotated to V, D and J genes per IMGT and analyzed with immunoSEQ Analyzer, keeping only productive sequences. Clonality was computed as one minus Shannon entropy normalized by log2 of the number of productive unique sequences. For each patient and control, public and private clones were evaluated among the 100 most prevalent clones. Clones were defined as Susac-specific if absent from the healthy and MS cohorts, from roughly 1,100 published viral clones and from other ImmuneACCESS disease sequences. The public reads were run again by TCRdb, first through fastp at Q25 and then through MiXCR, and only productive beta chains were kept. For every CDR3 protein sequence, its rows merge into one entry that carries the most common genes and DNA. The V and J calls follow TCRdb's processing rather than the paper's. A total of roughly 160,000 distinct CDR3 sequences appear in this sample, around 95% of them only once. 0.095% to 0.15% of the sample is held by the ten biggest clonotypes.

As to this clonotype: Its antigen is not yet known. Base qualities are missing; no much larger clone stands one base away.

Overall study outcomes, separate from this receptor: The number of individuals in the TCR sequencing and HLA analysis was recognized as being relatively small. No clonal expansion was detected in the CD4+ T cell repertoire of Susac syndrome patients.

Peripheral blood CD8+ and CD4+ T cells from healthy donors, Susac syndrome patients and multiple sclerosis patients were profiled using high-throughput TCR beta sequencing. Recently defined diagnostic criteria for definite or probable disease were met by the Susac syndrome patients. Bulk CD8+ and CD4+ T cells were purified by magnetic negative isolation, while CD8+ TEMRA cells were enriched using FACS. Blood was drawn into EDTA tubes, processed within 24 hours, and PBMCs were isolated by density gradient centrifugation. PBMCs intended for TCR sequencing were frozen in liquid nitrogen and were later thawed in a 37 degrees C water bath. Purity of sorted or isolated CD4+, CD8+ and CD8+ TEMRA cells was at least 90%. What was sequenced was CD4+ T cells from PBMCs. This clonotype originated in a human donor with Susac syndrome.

The nucleotides read TGTGCCTGGGCCGGGACAGGGGACACCGGGGAGCTGTTTTTT. Its translation is CAWAGTGDTGELFF. Recombination joined TRBV30 with TRBJ2-2, and 10 junction bases match TRBD1. The CDR3 has 14 amino acids, counting the end cysteine and phenylalanine. Only CDR3 DNA is held: 42 bases, read in frame from base 1. CDR1 GTSNPN and CDR2 SVGIG are derived from the germline V gene (reference sequence). V has 5 bases trimmed and J has 3 bases trimmed; junction bases matching no gene number 3.